The 25 T cell receptor beta chains reported below all come from one sample, sequenced in a study of blood T cell repertoires in COVID-19. Profiling relied on immunoSEQ multiplex PCR, and the TCRdb table lists in-frame clones only, not all of them. The sample consists of about 400,000 clones, 85% to 90% of them appearing once. Sequencing input: PBMCs or T cells enriched from blood (not recorded which). Every receptor here comes from a woman aged 25 to 39 with acute COVID-19.

This chain joins TRBV27 and TRBJ2-2; 12 bases agree with TRBD2. J lost 5 bases, V lost 5 bases, and 3 bases had no gene match. Germline V gene sequence: CDR1 MNHEY, CDR2 SMNVEV (reference sequence). CDR3 length equals 15 residues. The CDR3 DNA reads TGTGCCAGCAGTCGTCTAGCGGGGGGGACCGGGGAGCTGTTTTTT. Translating it yields CASSRLAGGTGELFF.

This clone was seen only a few times. V and J are TRBV3-1 (or the pseudogene TRBV3-2) and TRBJ1-5; 8 nucleotides agree with TRBD1. The ends lost 0 bases at V and 0 bases at J; junction bases unmatched: 10. The CDR3 consists of 19 residues. Germline assignment: CDR1 LGHDT and CDR2 YNNKEL (reference sequence). CDR3 sequence: CASSQDLGQGVYSNQPQHF. The DNA for the CDR3 is TGTGCCAGCAGCCAAGATCTCGGACAGGGAGTCTATAGCAATCAGCCCCAGCATTTT.

The chain uses TRBV18 and TRBJ1-1; 9 bases are shared with TRBD1. CDR1 is KGHSH, CDR2 LQKENI, per germline. This CDR3 contains 15 residues. V lost 5 bases to trimming and J lost 0 bases; unmatched junction nucleotides: 4. CDR3 loop: CASSSGQGMNTEAFF. The CDR3 coding sequence is TGTGCCAGCTCATCCGGACAGGGGATGAACACTGAAGCTTTCTTT.

This clone has just one count. The chain has TRBV7-8 and TRBJ1-1; D remains unclear. Germline V lookup: CDR1 SGHVS, CDR2 FQNEAQ. This CDR3 has 14 residues. The V gene lost 4 bases and the J gene lost 3 bases, with 12 bases spanning the gap. CDR3 DNA sequence: TGTGCCAGCAGCTCTTCCTTCACAGACACTGAAGCTTTCTTT. It translates to CASSSSFTDTEAFF.

This clone showed up just once. The chain combines TRBV3-1 (or the pseudogene TRBV3-2) with TRBJ1-4; possible D gene TRBD1, 5 bases. The germline CDR1 and CDR2 sequences are LGHDT and YNNKEL (reference sequence). CDR3 size: 15 residues. With 2 bases removed from V and 4 bases from J, the gap between germline ends came to 11 bases. The CDR3 bases are TGTGCCAGCAGCCAATTTGACAGAGATAATGAAAAACTGTTTTTT. Its protein product is CASSQFDRDNEKLFF.

The chain joins TRBV4-1 to TRBJ1-5; a weak D match, TRBD1 (5 bases). The V end lost 0 bases, the J end lost 4 bases, and 16 bases lay between the germline ends. Germline CDR1 MGHRA, CDR2 YSYEKL. The CDR3 spans 17 residues. The DNA for the CDR3 is TGCGCCAGCAGCCAAGAGGGGTCGGGACTGCTTAATCAGCCCCAGCATTTT. This translates into CASSQEGSGLLNQPQHF.

The sample holds one count of this clone. This rearrangement joins TRBV6-5 to TRBJ2-1; TRBD1 is a possible D gene (5 bases). The ends were cut back, 8 bases at V and 0 bases at J, with 11 bases in the middle. CDR3 length equals 14 residues. CDR1 is MNHEY, CDR2 SVGAGI, per germline. The CDR3 loop is CASSQGSSYNEQFF. The CDR3 coding sequence is TGTGCCAGCTCGCAGGGAAGCTCCTACAATGAGCAGTTCTTC.

This rearrangement joins TRBV10-3 to TRBJ1-1; 9 positions agree with TRBD1. Germline V lookup: CDR1 ENHRY, CDR2 SYGVKD. Trimming took 6 bases from V and 5 from J; bases not matched to a gene: 10. The CDR3 is made up of 15 amino acids. The chain's CDR3 is CAIRLQGARGTEAFF. CDR3 nucleotides: TGTGCCATCAGGCTACAGGGGGCGCGAGGGACTGAAGCTTTCTTT.

The chain has TRBV9 and TRBJ2-4; TRBD1 agrees at 7 bases. V shed 3 bases and J 2 bases; nucleotides not matched to a gene: 5. CDR1 and CDR2 from the germline V gene are SGDLS and YYNGEE. CDR3 length: 15 amino acids. The CDR3 is CASSEGDSSKNIQYF. CDR3 in DNA: TGTGCCAGCAGCGAGGGGGACAGCTCCAAAAACATTCAGTACTTC.

The chain combines TRBV2 with TRBJ2-4; D perhaps matches TRBD2 (5 bases). V was trimmed by 1 base and J by 7 bases, leaving 14 bases between them. The V gene's germline CDR1 is SNHLY and CDR2 FYNNEI. The CDR3 runs 15 residues. CDR3 DNA sequence: TGTGCCAGCAGTGAAGAACGAACTAGAGCCAACATTCAGTACTTC. Protein product: CASSEERTRANIQYF.

The J gene is TRBJ1-3, the V gene TRBV7-9; D is unresolved. Germline CDR1 SEHNR, CDR2 FQNEAQ (reference sequence). This CDR3 spans 17 amino acids. Deletions cut 1 base from V and 0 bases from J, with 13 bases between. DNA of the CDR3: TGTGCCAGCAGCTTAGGTGGGAGCCGCTTCTCTGGAAACACCATATATTTT. It codes for CASSLGGSRFSGNTIYF.

The chain joins TRBV5-1 to TRBJ2-2; weak D call: TRBD2 (7 bases). V dropped 6 bases and J dropped 4 bases, with 19 bases sitting between them. The CDR3 covers 16 residues. Germline V CDR1 and CDR2: SGHRS, YFSETQ. The CDR3 bases are TGCGCCAGCACCGGGGGGTTCCGGGGGCGCACCGGGGAGCTGTTTTTT. It translates to CASTGGFRGRTGELFF.

Worth noting for this clone: The junction does not match germline at one end; this may be a read error. The chain uses TRBV5-6 and TRBJ1-5; D remains ambiguous. This CDR3 is 17 amino acids long. CDR1 SGHDT and CDR2 YYEEEE come from the germline V gene. CDR3 DNA: TGTGCCAGCAGTTTGGACCGTGGCAGGCTTAGCAATCAGCCCCAGCATTTT. Protein sequence: CASSLDRGRLSNQPQHF.

The sample holds a few counts of this clone. The chain recombines TRBV5-8 with TRBJ1-1, with 7 bases that match TRBD1. The germline V gene encodes CDR1 SGHTS and CDR2 YDEGEE. Losses at the gene ends were 5 bases for V and 1 base for J; bases not matched to a gene: 11. This CDR3 is built from 16 residues. The CDR3 protein is CASSYDRDRRNTEAFF. CDR3 nucleotides: TGTGCCAGCAGTTACGACCGGGACAGAAGGAACACTGAAGCTTTCTTT.

The chain uses TRBV7-2 and TRBJ2-5; 12 bases match TRBD2. The CDR3 has 16 residues. V was clipped by 4 bases and J by 3 bases; unmatched bases: 6. In germline, CDR1 is SGHTA, CDR2 FQGNSA. This CDR3 is CASSSRTSGVKETQYF. CDR3 sequence (DNA): TGTGCCAGCAGCTCCCGGACTAGCGGGGTTAAAGAGACCCAGTACTTC.

V usage is TRBV6-6 and J usage is TRBJ2-7, with TRBD1 matching over 9 bases. Germline CDR1 MNHNY, CDR2 SVGAGI (reference sequence). V lost 6 bases, J lost 9 bases, and 9 bases stayed unmatched. The CDR3 extends over 13 amino acids. The CDR3 DNA follows: TGTGCCAGCAGCGGGACAGGGAACTCCTGGCAGTACTTC. Translated, it gives CASSGTGNSWQYF.

The rearrangement links TRBV7-9 to TRBJ1-6; 9 bases line up with TRBD1. V trimming: 1 base; J trimming: 11 bases; junction bases outside the gene matches: 6. Germline V gene lookup returns CDR1 SEHNR and CDR2 FQNEAQ (reference sequence). The CDR3 totals 15 residues. CDR3 amino acids: CASSLGTGQGPPLHF. The CDR3 DNA is TGTGCCAGCAGCTTAGGGACCGGACAGGGGCCACCCCTCCACTTT.

The CDR3 sequence is CASSLTGPGSYEQYF. The CDR3 DNA reads as TGTGCCAGCAGTCTCACAGGTCCTGGATCCTACGAGCAGTACTTC. The chain is built from TRBV6-6 and TRBJ2-7, with D possibly TRBD1 on 5 matching bases. Germline V gene lookup returns CDR1 MNHNY and CDR2 SVGAGI (reference sequence). The CDR3 length is 15 residues. V lost 5 bases and J lost 1, with 15 bases in between.

The chain couples TRBV20-1 to TRBJ1-5; perhaps TRBD1 as D (5 bases). CDR1 is DFQATT and CDR2 is SNEGSKA in the germline V gene (reference sequence). Between the trimmed V and J ends, which lost 3 bases and 5 bases, there was a span of 14 bases. The CDR3 totals 14 residues. CDR3 in amino acids: CSASKQVKDQPQHF. The CDR3 DNA sequence: TGCAGTGCTAGTAAACAGGTAAAGGATCAGCCCCAGCATTTT.

This clone was observed once. This sequence joins TRBV12-3 or TRBV12-4 and TRBJ1-2; no reliable D call. CDR3 length: 12 residues. V was cut by 5 bases and J by 7 bases, with 11 bases left in between. CDR3 in amino acids: CASSRKSAGYTF. CDR3 coding DNA: TGTGCCAGCAGTAGAAAGAGCGCTGGCTACACCTTC.

The rearrangement uses TRBV2 and TRBJ1-4; the match to TRBD1 covers 9 bases. The CDR3 is made up of 16 amino acids. V gave up 5 bases and J gave up 0 bases; unmatched junction bases: 4. Germline loops: CDR1 SNHLY, CDR2 FYNNEI. CDR3 coding DNA: TGTGCCAGCAGTTTACAGGGGGCAACAACTAATGAAAAACTGTTTTTT. Amino acid sequence: CASSLQGATTNEKLFF.

The gene calls are TRBV10-3 and TRBJ1-2, with TRBD1 as a possible D gene (5 bases). V was pared by 3 bases and J by 2 bases, with 10 bases between. CDR1 is ENHRY and CDR2 is SYGVKD in the germline V gene. This CDR3 spans 14 amino acids. CDR3 residues: CAISDGGVNYGYTF. CDR3 nucleotides: TGTGCCATCAGTGACGGGGGGGTCAACTATGGCTACACCTTC.

The CDR3 sequence: CAWSYGYYTEAFF. The CDR3 nucleotides read TGTGCCTGGAGTTACGGGTACTACACTGAAGCTTTCTTT. The J gene is TRBJ1-1, the V gene TRBV30; D is unresolved. This CDR3 region has 13 residues. Per the germline V gene, CDR1 is GTSNPN and CDR2 is SVGIG (reference sequence). V was cut by 2 bases and J by 3 bases, with 10 bases left in between.

The chain couples TRBV5-1 to TRBJ1-1; 11 bases map to TRBD1. The CDR3 loop spans 17 amino acids. V shed 3 bases, J shed 4 bases, and the junction held 11 bases outside the gene matches. Germline V gene lookup returns CDR1 SGHRS and CDR2 YFSETQ. The CDR3 spells CASSYRTGGVVSTEAFF. The CDR3 nucleotides read TGCGCCAGCAGCTACAGGACAGGGGGCGTGGTATCCACTGAAGCTTTCTTT.

This clone was counted once. This rearrangement joins TRBV6-5 to TRBJ2-7, with 8 nucleotides matching TRBD1. CDR1 and CDR2 (germline): MNHEY, SVGAGI. The junction had 10 bases not matched to a gene; V was cut back by 7 bases and J by 2 bases. The CDR3 spans 15 residues. This CDR3 is CASTLPGTGPYEQYF. CDR3 sequence (DNA): TGTGCCAGCACTTTGCCGGGGACAGGACCCTACGAGCAGTACTTC.